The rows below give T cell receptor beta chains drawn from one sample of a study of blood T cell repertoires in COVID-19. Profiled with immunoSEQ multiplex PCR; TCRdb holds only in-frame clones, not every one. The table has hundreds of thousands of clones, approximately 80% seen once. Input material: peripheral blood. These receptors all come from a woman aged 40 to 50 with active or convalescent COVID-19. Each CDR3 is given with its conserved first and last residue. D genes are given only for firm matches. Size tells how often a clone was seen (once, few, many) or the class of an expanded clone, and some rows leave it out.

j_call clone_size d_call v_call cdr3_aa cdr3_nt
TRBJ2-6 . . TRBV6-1 CASSETSSGANVLTF TGTGCCAGCAGTGAAACAAGCTCTGGGGCCAACGTCCTGACTTTC
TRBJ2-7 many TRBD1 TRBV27 CASSPRTGAYEQYF TGTGCCAGCAGTCCAAGGACAGGGGCCTACGAGCAGTACTTC
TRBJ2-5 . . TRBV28 CASSPEGARGETQYF TGTGCCAGCAGTCCGGAGGGGGCCCGAGGGGAGACCCAGTACTTC
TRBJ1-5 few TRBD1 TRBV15 CATSRLTGTAQPQHF TGTGCCACCAGCAGACTGACAGGGACGGCACAGCCCCAGCATTTT
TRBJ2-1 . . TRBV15 CATSRDSIGQFF TGTGCCACCAGCAGAGATTCTATCGGGCAGTTCTTC
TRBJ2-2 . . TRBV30 CAWSNTGTPNTGELFF TGTGCCTGGAGTAATACCGGGACACCAAACACCGGGGAGCTGTTTTTT
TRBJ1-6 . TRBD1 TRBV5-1 CASSLGDRDNSPLHF TGCGCCAGCAGCTTAGGGGACAGAGATAATTCACCCCTCCACTTT
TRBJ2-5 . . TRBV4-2 CASSQGLRGETQYF TGTGCCAGCAGCCAAGGACTTCGTGGGGAGACCCAGTACTTC
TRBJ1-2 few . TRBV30 CAWLSLQGLRGGYTF TGTGCCTGGCTTTCGCTGCAGGGCCTTCGTGGTGGCTACACCTTC
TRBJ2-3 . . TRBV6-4 CASSDQLAGTNTQYF TGTGCCAGCAGTGACCAACTAGCAGGCACAAATACGCAGTATTTT
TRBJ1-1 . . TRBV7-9 CASSLYDSQAFF TGTGCCAGCAGCTTATACGACAGTCAAGCTTTCTTT
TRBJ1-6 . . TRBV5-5 CASSLQGSNSPLHF TGTGCCAGCAGCCTACAGGGTAGTAATTCACCCCTCCACTTT
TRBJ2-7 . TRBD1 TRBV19 CASRGTGLMGQYF TGTGCCAGTAGGGGGACAGGACTCATGGGGCAGTACTTC
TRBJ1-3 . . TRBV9 CASSVDFLISGNTIYF TGTGCCAGCAGCGTAGACTTTCTGATCTCTGGAAACACCATATATTTT
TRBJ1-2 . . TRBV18 CASSDNEGYTF TGTGCCAGCTCAGACAACGAAGGCTACACCTTC
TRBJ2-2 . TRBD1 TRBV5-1 CASSPGQSDTGELFF TGCGCCAGCAGCCCGGGACAGTCTGACACCGGGGAGCTGTTTTTT
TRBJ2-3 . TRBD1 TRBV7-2 CASSTGTASTDTQYF TGTGCCAGCAGTACCGGGACAGCCTCCACAGATACGCAGTATTTT
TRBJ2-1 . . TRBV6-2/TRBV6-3 CASSLVQPYNEQFF TGTGCCAGCAGTTTGGTACAGCCTTACAATGAGCAGTTCTTC
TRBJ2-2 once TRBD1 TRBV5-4 CASSLGGTGAGELFF TGTGCCAGCAGCTTGGGAGGGACAGGGGCCGGGGAGCTGTTTTTT
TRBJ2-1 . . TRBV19 CASSIGQNNEQFF TGTGCCAGTAGTATTGGACAGAACAATGAGCAGTTCTTC
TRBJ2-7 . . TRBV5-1 CASSGQGIDEQYF TGCGCCAGCAGCGGTCAGGGGATCGACGAGCAGTACTTC
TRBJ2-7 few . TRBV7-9 CASSLMGGSDEQYF TGTGCCAGCAGCTTGATGGGTGGGAGCGACGAGCAGTACTTC
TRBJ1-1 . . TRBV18 CASSPGQTEAFF TGTGCCAGCTCACCCGGACAGACTGAAGCTTTCTTT
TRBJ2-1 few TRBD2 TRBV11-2 CASTRGRGGRHEQFF TGTGCCAGCACCCGAGGGCGGGGGGGCAGACATGAGCAGTTCTTC
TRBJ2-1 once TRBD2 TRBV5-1 CASSSLPPVAGGVYNEQFF TGCGCCAGCAGCTCCCTCCCCCCAGTAGCGGGGGGGGTTTACAATGAGCAGTTCTTC
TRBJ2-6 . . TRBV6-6 CASTGSGANVLTF TGTGCCAGCACTGGGAGTGGGGCCAACGTCCTGACTTTC
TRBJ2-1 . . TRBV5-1 CASSLGQGYNEQFF TGCGCCAGCAGCTTGGGGCAGGGGTACAATGAGCAGTTCTTC
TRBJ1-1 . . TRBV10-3 CAIMPGRGVDRNTEAFF TGTGCCATCATGCCCGGTCGTGGGGTGGACAGGAACACTGAAGCTTTCTTT
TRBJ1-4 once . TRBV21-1 CASSKEPHRQANEKLFF TGTGCCAGCAGCAAAGAACCCCACAGGCAGGCTAATGAAAAACTGTTTTTT
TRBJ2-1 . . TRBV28 CASSFNYNEQFF TGTGCCAGCAGTTTCAACTACAATGAGCAGTTCTTC
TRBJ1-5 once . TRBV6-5 CASSLQGLQPQHF TGTGCCAGCAGCTTACAGGGTCTTCAGCCCCAGCATTTT
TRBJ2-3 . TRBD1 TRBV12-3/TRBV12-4 CASGQVADTQYF TGTGCCAGCGGACAGGTGGCAGATACGCAGTATTTT
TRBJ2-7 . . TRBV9 CASSVDRFSYEQYF TGTGCCAGCAGCGTAGATCGGTTCTCCTACGAGCAGTACTTC
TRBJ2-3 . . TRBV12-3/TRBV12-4 CASSVTGDTQYF TGTGCCAGCAGTGTGACAGGCGATACGCAGTATTTT
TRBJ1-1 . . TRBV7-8 CASSLAGAYTEAFF TGTGCCAGCAGCTTAGCAGGGGCTTACACTGAAGCTTTCTTT
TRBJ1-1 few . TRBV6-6 CASSYMGRGEAFF TGTGCCAGCAGTTACATGGGACGGGGGGAAGCTTTCTTT
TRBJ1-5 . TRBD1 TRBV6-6 CASSQGTGWYQPQHF TGTGCCAGCAGCCAGGGGACAGGGTGGTATCAGCCCCAGCATTTT
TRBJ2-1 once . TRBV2 CASRARGSSYNEQFF TGTGCCAGCAGGGCCAGGGGCAGCTCCTACAATGAGCAGTTCTTC
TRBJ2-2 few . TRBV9 CASSVQGGNTGELFF TGTGCCAGCAGCGTCCAGGGAGGAAACACCGGGGAGCTGTTTTTT
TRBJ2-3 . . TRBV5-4 CASSLNPQGASTDTQYF TGTGCCAGCAGCTTGAACCCACAGGGTGCGAGCACAGATACGCAGTATTTT
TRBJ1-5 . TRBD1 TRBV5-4 CASSRQGAGQPQHF TGTGCCAGCAGCCGACAGGGGGCAGGACAGCCCCAGCATTTT
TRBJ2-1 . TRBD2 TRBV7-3 CASSSAGGLSYNEQFF TGTGCCAGCAGTTCAGCGGGGGGGCTCTCCTACAATGAGCAGTTCTTC
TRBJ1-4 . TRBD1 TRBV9 CASSVGTGYQEKLFF TGTGCCAGCAGCGTAGGGACAGGGTATCAAGAAAAACTGTTTTTT
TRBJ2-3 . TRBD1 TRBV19 CASRDRGDTQYF TGTGCCAGTAGGGACAGGGGGGATACGCAGTATTTT
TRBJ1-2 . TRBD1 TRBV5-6 CASSSGTGRSYGYTF TGTGCCAGCAGCTCCGGGACAGGGCGGTCCTATGGCTACACCTTC
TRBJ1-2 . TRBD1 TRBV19 CASSIEYTGEGRYGYTF TGTGCCAGTAGTATAGAGTATACAGGGGAAGGACGGTATGGCTACACCTTC
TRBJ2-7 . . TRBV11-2 CASSLIQGTYEQYF TGTGCCAGCAGCTTAATCCAGGGAACCTACGAGCAGTACTTC
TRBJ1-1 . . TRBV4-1 CASSLGGQGLTEAFF TGCGCCAGCAGCCTTGGCGGGCAGGGGCTCACTGAAGCTTTCTTT
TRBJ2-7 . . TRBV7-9 CASSTGPEQYF TGTGCCAGCAGCACAGGGCCCGAGCAGTACTTC
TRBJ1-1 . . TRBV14 CASSQAGSGEAFF TGTGCCAGCAGCCAGGCTGGGTCGGGTGAAGCTTTCTTT
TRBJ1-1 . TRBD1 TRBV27 CASSFGDRASEAFF TGTGCCAGCAGTTTTGGGGACAGGGCCAGTGAAGCTTTCTTT
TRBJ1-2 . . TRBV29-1 CSVWGGGGYTF TGCAGCGTTTGGGGGGGTGGTGGCTACACCTTC
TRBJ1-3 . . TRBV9 CASSVAGENTIYF TGTGCCAGCAGCGTAGCGGGTGAAAACACCATATATTTT
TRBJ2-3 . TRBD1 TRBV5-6 CASSPDRVKEYDTQYF TGTGCCAGCAGCCCGGACAGGGTTAAAGAGTATGATACGCAGTATTTT
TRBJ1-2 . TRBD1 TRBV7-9 CASSLGDRPYAGYGYTF TGTGCCAGCAGCTTAGGGGACAGACCCTACGCGGGGTATGGCTACACCTTC
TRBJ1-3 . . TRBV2 CASTQAAAGNTIYF TGTGCCAGCACTCAAGCGGCAGCTGGAAACACCATATATTTT
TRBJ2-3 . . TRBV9 CASSERGSTDTQYF TGTGCCAGCAGCGAAAGGGGAAGCACAGATACGCAGTATTTT
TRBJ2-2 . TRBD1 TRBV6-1 CASSEIDRAGELFF TGTGCCAGCAGTGAAATTGACAGGGCCGGGGAGCTGTTTTTT
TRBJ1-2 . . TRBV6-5 CASRVTDNYGYTF TGTGCCAGCAGGGTCACTGATAACTATGGCTACACCTTC